A selection of T cell receptor beta chains follows, all from one sample in a study of preoperative IRX-2 immunotherapy in early breast cancer. Data came from immunoSEQ multiplex PCR; TCRdb stores just in-frame clones and leaves some out. The table has about 2,000 clones, roughly 77% seen once. The source was tumor tissue, collected before IRX-2 immunotherapy. These TCRs come from a human donor with breast cancer. Both conserved end residues are part of each CDR3. Each record gives: clone size, V gene, D gene, J gene, CDR3 DNA, CDR3 protein. A D gene is named only where the DNA matches it firmly. Not all rows give a size; the values are once, few, many and, for expanded clones, a class.

clone size: .; V gene: TRBV6-8; D gene: TRBD2; J gene: TRBJ2-1; CDR3 DNA: TGTGCCAGCAGTTCCCAAAATAGCGGGAAGGAGCAGTTCTTC; CDR3 protein: CASSSQNSGKEQFF
clone size: .; V gene: TRBV9; D gene: TRBD2; J gene: TRBJ2-1; CDR3 DNA: TGTGCCAGCAGCGTAGTATCTAGCGGGACCAATGAGCAGTTCTTC; CDR3 protein: CASSVVSSGTNEQFF
clone size: .; V gene: TRBV10-3; D gene: TRBD2; J gene: TRBJ2-5; CDR3 DNA: TGTGCCATCAGTGAGGGTAGCGGGGGAGGAGAGACCCAGTACTTC; CDR3 protein: CAISEGSGGGETQYF
clone size: .; V gene: TRBV25-1; D gene: .; J gene: TRBJ1-1; CDR3 DNA: TGTGCCAGCAGCCACTTGGGGGCCACTACTGAAGCTTTCTTT; CDR3 protein: CASSHLGATTEAFF
clone size: once; V gene: TRBV6-8; D gene: TRBD2; J gene: TRBJ2-7; CDR3 DNA: TGTGCCAGCAGTATACTAAGCGGGAGGTACTCCTACGAGCAGTACTTC; CDR3 protein: CASSILSGRYSYEQYF
clone size: .; V gene: TRBV7-8; D gene: .; J gene: TRBJ2-3; CDR3 DNA: TGTGCCAGCAGCTTAGCGGGTAGCACGGCAGATACGCAGTATTTT; CDR3 protein: CASSLAGSTADTQYF
clone size: .; V gene: TRBV29-1; D gene: TRBD1; J gene: TRBJ1-4; CDR3 DNA: TGCAGCGTTGGGGACAGGTTAGGTGAAAAACTGTTTTTT; CDR3 protein: CSVGDRLGEKLFF
clone size: .; V gene: TRBV11-3; D gene: TRBD2; J gene: TRBJ2-1; CDR3 DNA: TGTGCCAGCAGCCGACTAGCGGGAGGGGCCGGGCAGTTCTTC; CDR3 protein: CASSRLAGGAGQFF
clone size: .; V gene: TRBV6-8; D gene: TRBD1; J gene: TRBJ2-7; CDR3 DNA: TGTGCCATCAGCGTCACAGGGGGCACGGGGGAGCAGTACTTC; CDR3 protein: CAISVTGGTGEQYF
clone size: once; V gene: TRBV6-8; D gene: TRBD1; J gene: TRBJ1-2; CDR3 DNA: TGTGCCAGCAGTGAGGAGTTTACAGGGGGCTATGGCTACACCTTC; CDR3 protein: CASSEEFTGGYGYTF
clone size: .; V gene: TRBV12-5; D gene: TRBD1; J gene: TRBJ1-1; CDR3 DNA: TGTGCCAGCTGGACAGGGGGAATCAGTGAAGCTTTCTTT; CDR3 protein: CASWTGGISEAFF
clone size: once; V gene: TRBV28; D gene: .; J gene: TRBJ1-5; CDR3 DNA: TGTGCCAGCAGGCCCGCATTATTGCCCCAGCATTTT; CDR3 protein: CASRPALLPQHF
clone size: .; V gene: TRBV12-5; D gene: .; J gene: TRBJ2-1; CDR3 DNA: TGTGCTAGTGGTTTGGTACGGGACGGGAGCACTCATTACAATGAGCAGTTCTTC; CDR3 protein: CASGLVRDGSTHYNEQFF
clone size: .; V gene: TRBV15; D gene: .; J gene: TRBJ2-6; CDR3 DNA: TGTGCCACCAGCAGTAGGGCGGCAGGGCTCACCTCTGGGGCCAACGTCCTGACTTTC; CDR3 protein: CATSSRAAGLTSGANVLTF
clone size: .; V gene: TRBV11-3; D gene: .; J gene: TRBJ2-5; CDR3 DNA: TGTGCCAGCAGCTTGATCAGCAATCTTGAGAAAGAGACCCAGTACTTC; CDR3 protein: CASSLISNLEKETQYF
clone size: .; V gene: TRBV11-3; D gene: TRBD1; J gene: TRBJ1-1; CDR3 DNA: TGTGCCAGCAGCTGGGGACAGCTTAACACTGAAGCTTTCTTT; CDR3 protein: CASSWGQLNTEAFF
clone size: once; V gene: TRBV7-6; D gene: TRBD1; J gene: TRBJ1-5; CDR3 DNA: TGTGCCAGCAGCCCTGGACAGGGGGAGCATCAGCCCCAGCATTTT; CDR3 protein: CASSPGQGEHQPQHF
clone size: .; V gene: TRBV11-3; D gene: .; J gene: TRBJ2-5; CDR3 DNA: TGTGCCAGCAGCTTAGGTCGACAGCCTCAAGAGACCCAGTACTTC; CDR3 protein: CASSLGRQPQETQYF
clone size: few; V gene: TRBV18; D gene: .; J gene: TRBJ1-1; CDR3 DNA: TGTGCCAGCTCACCAGCTCGACAGCCTAACACTGAAGCTTTCTTT; CDR3 protein: CASSPARQPNTEAFF
clone size: .; V gene: TRBV11-3; D gene: TRBD2; J gene: TRBJ2-3; CDR3 DNA: TGTGCCAGCAGTTTAATAGCGGGGATAGATACGCAGTATTTT; CDR3 protein: CASSLIAGIDTQYF
clone size: once; V gene: TRBV23-1; D gene: .; J gene: TRBJ2-4; CDR3 DNA: TGCGCCAGCAGCTTACGGGAGTCGGAGGTAAACATTCAGTACTTC; CDR3 protein: CASSLRESEVNIQYF
clone size: .; V gene: TRBV19; D gene: .; J gene: TRBJ1-1; CDR3 DNA: TGTGCCAGTAGTTCGGACGGATATGTTATTTCTTTCTTT; CDR3 protein: CASSSDGYVISFF
clone size: .; V gene: TRBV6-1; D gene: .; J gene: TRBJ2-1; CDR3 DNA: TGTGCCAGCAGTGAAGCCAGGCTAGCCTACAATGAGCAGTTCTTC; CDR3 protein: CASSEARLAYNEQFF
clone size: .; V gene: TRBV19; D gene: .; J gene: TRBJ1-5; CDR3 DNA: TGTGCCACTCTAGGGTGGGGTAATAATCAGCCCCAGCATTTT; CDR3 protein: CATLGWGNNQPQHF
clone size: .; V gene: TRBV18; D gene: .; J gene: TRBJ1-1; CDR3 DNA: TGTGCCAGCTCACTGACAGCGAACACTGAAGCTTTCTTT; CDR3 protein: CASSLTANTEAFF
clone size: few; V gene: TRBV29-1; D gene: TRBD1; J gene: TRBJ1-1; CDR3 DNA: TGCAGCGTTGGGGACAGGGTTCGGGTGACTGAAGCTTTCTTT; CDR3 protein: CSVGDRVRVTEAFF
clone size: .; V gene: TRBV30; D gene: TRBD1; J gene: TRBJ1-4; CDR3 DNA: TGTGCCTGGAGTCTAGGACAGGGACCAACTAATGAAAAACTGTTTTTT; CDR3 protein: CAWSLGQGPTNEKLFF
clone size: .; V gene: TRBV12-2; D gene: .; J gene: TRBJ2-4; CDR3 DNA: TGTGCCTCCTCAGCGGGACTAGCACAGCGGCTGGCCAAAAACATTCAGTACTTC; CDR3 protein: CASSAGLAQRLAKNIQYF
clone size: .; V gene: TRBV28; D gene: .; J gene: TRBJ1-2; CDR3 DNA: TGTGCCAGCAGTTTACCAGGGGTTGGTGGCTACACCTTC; CDR3 protein: CASSLPGVGGYTF
clone size: .; V gene: TRBV6-8; D gene: TRBD2; J gene: TRBJ2-3; CDR3 DNA: TGTGCCAGCAGTTACTCGATCGGACTAGCGGGTCCCGTGGGTACGCAGTATTTT; CDR3 protein: CASSYSIGLAGPVGTQYF
clone size: few; V gene: TRBV18; D gene: .; J gene: TRBJ1-1; CDR3 DNA: TGTGCCAGCTCACCACCGAACTTAATGAACACTGAAGCTTTCTTT; CDR3 protein: CASSPPNLMNTEAFF
clone size: .; V gene: TRBV10-2; D gene: .; J gene: TRBJ2-2; CDR3 DNA: TGCGCCAGCAGTGAGTTCCTTCGGGGGCACACCGGGGAGCTGTTTTTT; CDR3 protein: CASSEFLRGHTGELFF
clone size: .; V gene: TRBV11-1; D gene: .; J gene: TRBJ1-5; CDR3 DNA: TGTGCCAGCAGCCCACTCACAGGAGCGGCCATAGAACAGCCCCAGCATTTT; CDR3 protein: CASSPLTGAAIEQPQHF
clone size: .; V gene: TRBV12-2; D gene: .; J gene: TRBJ2-2; CDR3 DNA: TGTGCCCTCCAGGGACAGGGGGCTCTCACCGGGGAGCTGTTTTTT; CDR3 protein: CALQGQGALTGELFF
clone size: .; V gene: TRBV18; D gene: .; J gene: TRBJ1-2; CDR3 DNA: TGTGCCAGCTCACCTCAGGGACGGCTAGGGAGCACCTTC; CDR3 protein: CASSPQGRLGSTF
clone size: .; V gene: TRBV11-3; D gene: .; J gene: TRBJ1-1; CDR3 DNA: TGTGCCAGCAGCTCGGCGGGGGTGGGAACGATGAACACTGAAGCTTTCTTT; CDR3 protein: CASSSAGVGTMNTEAFF
clone size: .; V gene: TRBV11-3; D gene: .; J gene: TRBJ2-2; CDR3 DNA: TGTGCCAGCAGTCAATTAAGTTTGGACTACCCGAACACCGGGGAGCTGTTTTTT; CDR3 protein: CASSQLSLDYPNTGELFF
clone size: .; V gene: TRBV6-8; D gene: TRBD2; J gene: TRBJ2-1; CDR3 DNA: TGTGCCAGCAGTGATCTAGCGGCACGCTCCTACAATGAGCAGTTCTTC; CDR3 protein: CASSDLAARSYNEQFF
clone size: .; V gene: TRBV19; D gene: .; J gene: TRBJ1-5; CDR3 DNA: TGTGCCAGTAGGGAGAAGGGGGGTAGCAATCAGCCCCAGCATTTT; CDR3 protein: CASREKGGSNQPQHF
clone size: .; V gene: TRBV9; D gene: .; J gene: TRBJ2-5; CDR3 DNA: TGTGCCAGCAGCGTCAGGGGAGCCGGCGCAGGGACCCAGTACTTC; CDR3 protein: CASSVRGAGAGTQYF
clone size: once; V gene: TRBV15; D gene: TRBD1; J gene: TRBJ1-2; CDR3 DNA: TGTGCCACCAGCAGAGTGGGGGGACAGCTATCCGGCTACACCTTC; CDR3 protein: CATSRVGGQLSGYTF
clone size: .; V gene: TRBV28; D gene: .; J gene: TRBJ2-7; CDR3 DNA: TGTGCCAGCAGTCTTCACAGGGCTGGATCGGGTTACGAGCAGTACTTC; CDR3 protein: CASSLHRAGSGYEQYF
clone size: once; V gene: TRBV7-2; D gene: .; J gene: TRBJ2-7; CDR3 DNA: TGTGCCAGCAGCCGAAAGATAAACTCCTACGAGCAGTACTTC; CDR3 protein: CASSRKINSYEQYF
clone size: .; V gene: TRBV28; D gene: .; J gene: TRBJ1-2; CDR3 DNA: TGTGCCAGCATGAGACTAAACTATGGCTACACCTTC; CDR3 protein: CASMRLNYGYTF
clone size: .; V gene: TRBV6-8; D gene: TRBD2; J gene: TRBJ2-1; CDR3 DNA: TGTGCCAGCAGTTACTCGAAGACTAGCGGGAGGAGCAATGAGCAGTTCTTC; CDR3 protein: CASSYSKTSGRSNEQFF
clone size: .; V gene: TRBV6-8; D gene: .; J gene: TRBJ2-3; CDR3 DNA: TGTGCTGCCGGGCGAAACACAGATACGCAGTATTTT; CDR3 protein: CAAGRNTDTQYF
clone size: once; V gene: TRBV5-1; D gene: .; J gene: TRBJ1-1; CDR3 DNA: TGCGCCAGCAGCTTCTTGGCAGAGAACACTGAAGCTTTCTTT; CDR3 protein: CASSFLAENTEAFF
clone size: .; V gene: TRBV6-8; D gene: TRBD1; J gene: TRBJ1-2; CDR3 DNA: TGTGCCAGCAGTTCGGGACAGCTGATCTATGGCTACACCTTC; CDR3 protein: CASSSGQLIYGYTF
clone size: .; V gene: TRBV7-1; D gene: TRBD2; J gene: TRBJ2-1; CDR3 DNA: TGTGCCAGCAGCTTACAAACTAGCGGACTTAGTAATGAGCAGTTCTTC; CDR3 protein: CASSLQTSGLSNEQFF
clone size: once; V gene: TRBV5-1; D gene: .; J gene: TRBJ2-3; CDR3 DNA: TGCGCCAGCAGCTTGGGACACCGGGACCCATACACAGATACGCAGTATTTT; CDR3 protein: CASSLGHRDPYTDTQYF
clone size: .; V gene: TRBV6-8; D gene: .; J gene: TRBJ1-4; CDR3 DNA: TGTGCCAGCAGTTCTTACTTAGCAGAAAAAAAACTGTTTTTT; CDR3 protein: CASSSYLAEKKLFF
clone size: .; V gene: TRBV11-3; D gene: TRBD2; J gene: TRBJ2-7; CDR3 DNA: TGTGCCAGCAGCTTCAGGACTAGGCGACACGAGCAGTACTTC; CDR3 protein: CASSFRTRRHEQYF
clone size: .; V gene: TRBV4-1; D gene: TRBD2; J gene: TRBJ2-4; CDR3 DNA: TGCGCCAGCAGCCTTCGACTAGCGGGAGGGCTAAACATTCAGTACTTC; CDR3 protein: CASSLRLAGGLNIQYF
clone size: .; V gene: TRBV30; D gene: .; J gene: TRBJ1-4; CDR3 DNA: TGTGCCTGGAGTAGAGGGAGCAAAAAACTGTTTTTT; CDR3 protein: CAWSRGSKKLFF
clone size: .; V gene: TRBV19; D gene: .; J gene: TRBJ2-5; CDR3 DNA: TGTGCCAGTAGTATAGCCGGGGGGCTACAAGAGACCCAGTACTTC; CDR3 protein: CASSIAGGLQETQYF